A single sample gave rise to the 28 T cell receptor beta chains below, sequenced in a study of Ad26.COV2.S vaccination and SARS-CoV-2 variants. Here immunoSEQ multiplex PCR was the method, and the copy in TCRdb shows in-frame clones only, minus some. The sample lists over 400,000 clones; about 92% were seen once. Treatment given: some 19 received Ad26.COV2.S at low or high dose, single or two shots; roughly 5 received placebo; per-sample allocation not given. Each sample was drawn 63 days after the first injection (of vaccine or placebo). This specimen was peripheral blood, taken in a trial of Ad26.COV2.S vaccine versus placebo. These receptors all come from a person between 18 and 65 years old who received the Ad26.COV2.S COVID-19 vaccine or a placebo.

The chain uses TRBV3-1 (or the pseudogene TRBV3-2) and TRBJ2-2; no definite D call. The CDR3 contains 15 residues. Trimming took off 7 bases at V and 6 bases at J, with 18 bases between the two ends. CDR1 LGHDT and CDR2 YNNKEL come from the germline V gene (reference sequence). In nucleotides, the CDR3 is TGTGCCAGCACCACACTCGGAGACAACCCCGGGGAGCTGTTTTTT. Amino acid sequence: CASTTLGDNPGELFF.

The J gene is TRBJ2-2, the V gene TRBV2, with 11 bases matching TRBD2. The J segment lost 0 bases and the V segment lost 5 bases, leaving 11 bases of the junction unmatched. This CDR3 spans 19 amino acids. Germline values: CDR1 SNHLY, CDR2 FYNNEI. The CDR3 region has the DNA TGTGCCAGCAGTTCCACTAGCGGGGGATTCCTCGCGAACACCGGGGAGCTGTTTTTT. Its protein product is CASSSTSGGFLANTGELFF.

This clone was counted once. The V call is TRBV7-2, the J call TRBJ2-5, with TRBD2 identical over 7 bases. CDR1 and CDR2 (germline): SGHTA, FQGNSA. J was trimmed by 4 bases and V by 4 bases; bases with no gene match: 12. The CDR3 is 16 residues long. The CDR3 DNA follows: TGTGCCAGCAGCTCCCGCCCCGGGACTACCAGAGAGACCCAGTACTTC. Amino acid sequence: CASSSRPGTTRETQYF.

CDR3 region: CASKQGEEATYGYTF. DNA of the CDR3: TGTGCCAGCAAACAAGGGGAGGAGGCAACCTATGGCTACACCTTC. The V gene is TRBV27, the J gene TRBJ1-2; perhaps TRBD1 as D (5 bases). Germline V lookup: CDR1 MNHEY, CDR2 SMNVEV (reference sequence). The CDR3 runs 15 residues. V was trimmed by 7 bases and J by 4 bases, leaving 19 bases between them.

CDR3 protein: CASSVSLAGVRYTDTQYF. The CDR3 bases are TGTGCCAGCAGCGTATCACTAGCGGGGGTACGATACACAGATACGCAGTATTTT. This chain links TRBV9 with TRBJ2-3; 11 nucleotides match TRBD2. The CDR3 sequence is 18 residues long. With V trimmed by 1 base and J by 2 bases, 9 bases remained unmatched. Per germline, CDR1 SGDLS and CDR2 YYNGEE.

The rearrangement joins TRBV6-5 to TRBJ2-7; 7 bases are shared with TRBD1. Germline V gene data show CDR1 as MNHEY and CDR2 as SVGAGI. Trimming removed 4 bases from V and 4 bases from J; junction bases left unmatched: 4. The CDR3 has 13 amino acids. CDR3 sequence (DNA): TGTGCCAGCAGTTGGGACAGTGAATACGAGCAGTACTTC. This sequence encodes CASSWDSEYEQYF.

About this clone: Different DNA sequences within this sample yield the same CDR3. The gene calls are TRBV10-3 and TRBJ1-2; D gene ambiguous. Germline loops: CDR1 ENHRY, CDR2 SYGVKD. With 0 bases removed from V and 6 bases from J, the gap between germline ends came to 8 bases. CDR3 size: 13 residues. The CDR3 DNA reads TGTGCCATCAGTGAGTCGACACCCCATGGCTACACCTTC. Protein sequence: CAISESTPHGYTF.

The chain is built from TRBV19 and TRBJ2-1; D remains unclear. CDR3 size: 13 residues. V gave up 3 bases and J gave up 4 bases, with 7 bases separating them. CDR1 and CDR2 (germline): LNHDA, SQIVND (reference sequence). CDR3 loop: CASSILEYNEQFF. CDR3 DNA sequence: TGTGCCAGTAGTATTTTGGAGTACAATGAGCAGTTCTTC.

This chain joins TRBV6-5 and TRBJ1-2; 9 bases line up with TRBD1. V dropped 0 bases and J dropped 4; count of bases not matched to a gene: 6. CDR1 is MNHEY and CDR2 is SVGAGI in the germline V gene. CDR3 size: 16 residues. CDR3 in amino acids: CASSYSNTGGTYGYTF. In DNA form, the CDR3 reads TGTGCCAGCAGTTACTCAAACACAGGGGGCACCTATGGCTACACCTTC.

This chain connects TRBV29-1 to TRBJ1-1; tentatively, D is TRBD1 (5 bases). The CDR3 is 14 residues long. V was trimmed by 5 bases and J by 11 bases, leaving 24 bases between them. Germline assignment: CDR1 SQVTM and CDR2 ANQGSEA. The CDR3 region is CSVPAMGPGERAFF. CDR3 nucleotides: TGCAGCGTTCCCGCTATGGGACCCGGGGAGAGGGCTTTCTTT.

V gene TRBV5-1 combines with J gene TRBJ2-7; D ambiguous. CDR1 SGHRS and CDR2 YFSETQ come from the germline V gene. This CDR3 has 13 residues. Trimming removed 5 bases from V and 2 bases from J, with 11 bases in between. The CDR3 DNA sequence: TGCGCCAGCAGGGACCCCACCGCCTACGAGCAGTACTTC. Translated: CASRDPTAYEQYF.

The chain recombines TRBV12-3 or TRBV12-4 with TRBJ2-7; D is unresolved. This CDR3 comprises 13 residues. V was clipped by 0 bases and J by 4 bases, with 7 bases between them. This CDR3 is CASSLAESYEQYF. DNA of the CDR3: TGTGCCAGCAGTTTAGCTGAGAGTTACGAGCAGTACTTC.

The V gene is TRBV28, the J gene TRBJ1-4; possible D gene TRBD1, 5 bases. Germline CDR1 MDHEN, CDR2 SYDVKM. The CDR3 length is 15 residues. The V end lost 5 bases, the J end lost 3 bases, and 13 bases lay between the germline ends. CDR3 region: CASSQEGVANEKLFF. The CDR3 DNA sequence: TGTGCCAGCAGTCAGGAAGGGGTCGCTAATGAAAAACTGTTTTTT.

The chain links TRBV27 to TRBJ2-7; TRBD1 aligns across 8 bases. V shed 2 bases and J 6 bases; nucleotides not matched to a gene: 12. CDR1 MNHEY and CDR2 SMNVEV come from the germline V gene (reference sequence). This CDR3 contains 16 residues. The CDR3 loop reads CASSLRQGARSGEQYF. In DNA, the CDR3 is TGTGCCAGCAGTTTACGGCAGGGGGCGCGTTCTGGCGAGCAGTACTTC.

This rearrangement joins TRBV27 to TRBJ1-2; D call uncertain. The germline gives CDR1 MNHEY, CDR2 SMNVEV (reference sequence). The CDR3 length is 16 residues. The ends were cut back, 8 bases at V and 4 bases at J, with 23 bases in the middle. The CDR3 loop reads CASATALWRRTYGYTF. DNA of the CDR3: TGTGCCAGCGCGACGGCCCTTTGGAGGAGGACCTATGGCTACACCTTC.

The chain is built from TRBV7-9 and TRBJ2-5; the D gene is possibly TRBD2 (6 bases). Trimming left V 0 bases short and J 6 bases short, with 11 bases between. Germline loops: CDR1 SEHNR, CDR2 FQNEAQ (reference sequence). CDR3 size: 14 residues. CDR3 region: CASSLAGRFQTQYF. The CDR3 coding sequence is TGTGCCAGCAGCTTAGCGGGGAGGTTTCAGACCCAGTACTTC.

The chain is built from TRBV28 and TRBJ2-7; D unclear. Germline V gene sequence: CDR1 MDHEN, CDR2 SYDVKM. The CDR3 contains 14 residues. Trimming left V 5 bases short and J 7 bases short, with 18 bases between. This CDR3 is CASSGFPSLWEQYF. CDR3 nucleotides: TGTGCCAGCAGTGGGTTTCCCTCTTTGTGGGAGCAGTACTTC.

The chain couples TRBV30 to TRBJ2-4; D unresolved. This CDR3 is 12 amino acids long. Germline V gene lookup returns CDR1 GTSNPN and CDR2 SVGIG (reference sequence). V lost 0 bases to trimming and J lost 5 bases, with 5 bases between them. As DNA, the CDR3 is TGTGCCTGGAGTGTAGGCCAAAACATTCAGTACTTC. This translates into CAWSVGQNIQYF.

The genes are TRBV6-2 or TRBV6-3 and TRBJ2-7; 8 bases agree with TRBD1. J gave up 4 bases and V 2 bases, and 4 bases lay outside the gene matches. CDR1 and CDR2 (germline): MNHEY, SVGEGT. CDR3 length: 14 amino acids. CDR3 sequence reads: CASSYDRGGYEQYF. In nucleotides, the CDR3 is TGTGCCAGCAGTTACGACAGGGGTGGGTACGAGCAGTACTTC.

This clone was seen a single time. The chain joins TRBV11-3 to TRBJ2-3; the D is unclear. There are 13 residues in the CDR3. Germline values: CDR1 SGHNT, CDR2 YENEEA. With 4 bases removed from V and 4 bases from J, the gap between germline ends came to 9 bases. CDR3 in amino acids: CASSSYRADTQYF. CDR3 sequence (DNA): TGTGCCAGCAGCTCCTATCGCGCAGATACGCAGTATTTT.

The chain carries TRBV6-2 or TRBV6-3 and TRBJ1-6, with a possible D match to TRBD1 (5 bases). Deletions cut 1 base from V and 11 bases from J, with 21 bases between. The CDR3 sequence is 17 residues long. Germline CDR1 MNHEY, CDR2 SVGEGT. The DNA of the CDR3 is TGTGCCAGCAGTTACTGGAACCTACAGGACTTGGGGCCACCCCTCCACTTT. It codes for CASSYWNLQDLGPPLHF.

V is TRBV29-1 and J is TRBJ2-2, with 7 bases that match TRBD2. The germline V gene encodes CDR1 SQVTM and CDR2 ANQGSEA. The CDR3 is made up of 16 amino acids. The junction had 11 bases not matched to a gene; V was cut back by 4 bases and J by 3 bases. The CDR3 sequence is CSVGAQLAADTGELFF. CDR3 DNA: TGCAGCGTTGGGGCACAGCTAGCGGCCGACACCGGGGAGCTGTTTTTT.

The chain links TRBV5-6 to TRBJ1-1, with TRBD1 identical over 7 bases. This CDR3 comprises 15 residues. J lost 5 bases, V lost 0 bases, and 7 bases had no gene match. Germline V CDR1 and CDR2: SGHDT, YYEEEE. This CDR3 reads CASSLAAGGVTEAFF. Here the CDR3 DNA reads TGTGCCAGCAGCTTGGCGGCAGGGGGTGTGACTGAAGCTTTCTTT.

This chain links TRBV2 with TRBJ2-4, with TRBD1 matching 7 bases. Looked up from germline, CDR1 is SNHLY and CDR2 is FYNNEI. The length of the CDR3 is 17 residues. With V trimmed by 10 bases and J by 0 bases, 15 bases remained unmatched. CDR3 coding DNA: TGTGCCACCCGGCCCAAAATCAGGGGGATAGCCAAAAACATTCAGTACTTC. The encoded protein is CATRPKIRGIAKNIQYF.

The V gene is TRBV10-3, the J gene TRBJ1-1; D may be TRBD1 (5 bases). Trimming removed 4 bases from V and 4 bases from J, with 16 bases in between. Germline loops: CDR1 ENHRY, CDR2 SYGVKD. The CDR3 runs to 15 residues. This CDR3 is CAISAPGEAGTEAFF. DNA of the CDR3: TGTGCCATCAGTGCCCCGGGGGAGGCGGGCACTGAAGCTTTCTTT.

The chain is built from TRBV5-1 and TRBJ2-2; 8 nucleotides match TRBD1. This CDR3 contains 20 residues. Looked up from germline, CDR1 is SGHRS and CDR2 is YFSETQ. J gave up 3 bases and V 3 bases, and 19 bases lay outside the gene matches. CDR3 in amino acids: CASSSTGERVASGYTGELFF. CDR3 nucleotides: TGCGCCAGCAGCTCGACAGGGGAGCGTGTAGCGTCCGGATACACCGGGGAGCTGTTTTTT.

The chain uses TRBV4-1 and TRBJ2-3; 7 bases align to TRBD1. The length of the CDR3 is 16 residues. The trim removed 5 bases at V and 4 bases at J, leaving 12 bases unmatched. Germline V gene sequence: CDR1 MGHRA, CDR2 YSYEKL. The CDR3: CASSSPDRVRSDTQYF. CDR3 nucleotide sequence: TGCGCCAGCAGCTCTCCTGACAGGGTTCGATCAGATACGCAGTATTTT.

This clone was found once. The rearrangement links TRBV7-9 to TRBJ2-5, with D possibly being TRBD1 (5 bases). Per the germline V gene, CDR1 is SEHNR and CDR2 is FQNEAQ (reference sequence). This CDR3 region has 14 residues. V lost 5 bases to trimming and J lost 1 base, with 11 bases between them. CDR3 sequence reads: CASSPDTLQETQYF. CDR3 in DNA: TGTGCCAGCAGCCCGGACACGCTCCAAGAGACCCAGTACTTC.